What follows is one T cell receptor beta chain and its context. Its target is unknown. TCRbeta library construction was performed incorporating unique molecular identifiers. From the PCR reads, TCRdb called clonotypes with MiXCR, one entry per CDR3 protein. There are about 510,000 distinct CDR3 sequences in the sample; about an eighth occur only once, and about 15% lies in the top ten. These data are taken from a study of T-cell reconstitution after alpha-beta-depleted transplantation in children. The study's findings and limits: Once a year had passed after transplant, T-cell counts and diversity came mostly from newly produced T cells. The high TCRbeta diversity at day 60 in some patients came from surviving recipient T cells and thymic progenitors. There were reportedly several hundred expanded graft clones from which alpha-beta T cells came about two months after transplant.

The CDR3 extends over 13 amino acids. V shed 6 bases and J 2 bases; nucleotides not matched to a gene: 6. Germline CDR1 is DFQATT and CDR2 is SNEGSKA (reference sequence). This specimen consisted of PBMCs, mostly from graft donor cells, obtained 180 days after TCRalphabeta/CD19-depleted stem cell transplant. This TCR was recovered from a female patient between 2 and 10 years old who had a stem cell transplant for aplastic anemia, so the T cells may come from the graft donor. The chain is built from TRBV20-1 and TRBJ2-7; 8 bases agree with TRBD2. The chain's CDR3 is CSAISGSPYEQYF. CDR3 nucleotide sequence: TGCAGTGCGATCAGCGGGAGTCCCTACGAGCAGTACTTC.